This paragraph reports one TCR beta chain. Its antigen is currently unknown. The data originate from a study of cytomegalovirus exposure and HLA in healthy donors. Whole-study results and caveats: Three chains linked to CMV were shown in vitro to be specific for CMV antigens. An analysis was carried out later, and it reportedly showed fewer N-insertions in an Asian-associated ancestry cluster than the roughly 700-donor mean. For most TCR beta V segments, an earlier analysis put the productive rate at about 87% or about 30% of the time.

A multiplex PCR was run with 60 Vbeta primers and 13 Jbeta primers. Measured with immunoSEQ multiplex PCR; TCRdb has only the in-frame clones, and not every one. The sample has about 140,000 clones, around three fifths seen once. Trimming took off 0 bases at V and 6 bases at J, with 11 bases between the two ends. The CDR3 consists of 15 residues. Germline-derived CDR1 and CDR2 are MGHRA and YSYEKL. The rearrangement joins TRBV4-1 to TRBJ1-4; perhaps TRBD1 as D (5 bases). Material for sequencing was PBMCs. This clonotype originated in a middle-aged woman in good health and CMV-seronegative. The CDR3 reads CASSQDPGSHEKLFF. The CDR3 DNA sequence: TGCGCCAGCAGCCAAGACCCAGGGTCCCATGAAAAACTGTTTTTT.